This TCR beta chain was sequenced in a study of cytomegalovirus exposure and HLA in healthy donors. As regards this clone: No antigen is known for it.

PCR amplification relied on 60 Vbeta primers (plus 13 Jbeta primers). Data came from immunoSEQ multiplex PCR; TCRdb stores just in-frame clones and leaves some out. This table has 150,000 or so clones, approximately 84% appearing once. Findings and limits, study-wide: A later analysis found that most CMV-associated TCR beta chains appeared HLA-restricted. Sequencing likely generated an artifact that appeared as a cluster of highly shared sequence variants. Presence/absence analyses rested on an assumption that sequencing depth was roughly uniform across donors. TCR beta chains numbering roughly 150 were designated cytomegalovirus-associated.

The germline gives CDR1 KGHSH, CDR2 LQKENI. The J segment lost 8 bases and the V segment lost 0 bases, leaving 12 bases of the junction unmatched. The CDR3 runs 16 residues. V gene TRBV18 combines with J gene TRBJ1-2; 7 bases are a match to TRBD1. Sequenced sample: PBMCs. The TCR originated in a young man in good health and CMV-seropositive. The CDR3 protein is CASSPPSHSTTGGYTF. In nucleotides, the CDR3 is TGTGCCAGCTCACCACCAAGCCATAGCACGACAGGGGGCTACACCTTC.